The rows below give T cell receptor beta chains drawn from one sample of a study of T cell repertoires in cytomegalovirus infection. One entry per CDR3 protein results from TCRdb running MiXCR on the reads. The sample lists hundreds of thousands of distinct CDR3 sequences, 15% to 20% seen once, with 12% in the top ten. The sequenced sample was PBMCs. All receptors derive from a human donor in good health (CMV status not recorded). Some clones in this sample may be carry-over from other donors' samples. Each CDR3 is given with its conserved first and last residue. The D gene is left open where the match is weak. Clone size appears in some rows only: once, few, many, or a class for an expanded clone.

TRBD1	TRBV18	TRBJ2-7	-	CASSPGTGYEQYF	TGTGCCAGCAGTCCCGGGACAGGGTACGAGCAGTACTTC
-	TRBV28	TRBJ2-2	few	CASSPPGLPGELFF	TGTGCCAGCAGTCCCCCCGGGTTACCCGGGGAGCTGTTTTTT
TRBD1	TRBV12-3/TRBV12-4	TRBJ2-3	many	CASVRQGLTDTQYF	TGTGCCAGCGTTAGACAGGGCCTCACAGATACGCAGTATTTT
TRBD2	TRBV11-2	TRBJ2-7	-	CASSSRGGYYEQYF	TGTGCCAGCAGCTCCCGGGGAGGGTACTACGAGCAGTACTTC
TRBD2	TRBV4-1	TRBJ2-5	many	CASSQVWSGGKETQYF	TGCGCCAGCAGCCAAGTGTGGAGCGGGGGCAAGGAGACCCAGTACTTC
-	TRBV4-2	TRBJ1-2	few	CASSQEGGGLGHRYTF	TGTGCCAGCAGCCAAGAAGGTGGTGGTCTGGGACATCGCTACACCTTC
-	TRBV7-2	TRBJ1-6	many	CASSLEYVYNSPLHF	TGTGCCAGCAGCTTAGAATATGTCTATAATTCACCCCTCCACTTT
-	TRBV5-6	TRBJ2-7	few	CASSFSVAEQYF	TGTGCCAGCAGCTTTAGCGTTGCCGAGCAGTACTTC
-	TRBV5-5	TRBJ2-2	-	CASSPPGTLTGELFF	TGTGCCAGCAGCCCCCCCGGGACTTTGACCGGGGAGCTGTTTTTT
TRBD2	TRBV7-2	TRBJ2-4	many	CASSNTSGGKKNIQYF	TGTGCCAGCAGCAACACTAGCGGGGGGAAGAAAAACATTCAGTACTTC
-	TRBV20-1	TRBJ2-7	-	CSARAGLEQYF	TGCAGTGCTAGAGCAGGGCTCGAGCAGTACTTC
-	TRBV7-2	TRBJ2-7	many	CASSLSGGLPYEQYF	TGTGCCAGCAGCTTATCAGGCGGGTTACCTTACGAGCAGTACTTC
-	TRBV12-3/TRBV12-4	TRBJ1-6	-	CASSPQGYNSPLHF	TGTGCCAGCAGTCCGCAGGGCTATAATTCACCCCTCCACTTT
-	TRBV4-3	TRBJ2-4	once	CASSQEPNIQYF	TGCGCCAGCAGCCAAGAGCCAAACATTCAGTACTTC
TRBD2	TRBV12-3/TRBV12-4	TRBJ2-2	few	CASRGLAGYAGELFF	TGTGCCAGCAGGGGACTAGCGGGGTATGCCGGGGAGCTGTTTTTT
-	TRBV6-5	TRBJ2-2	many	CASSYSTLGGNTGELFF	TGTGCCAGCAGTTACTCAACCCTAGGGGGGAACACCGGGGAGCTGTTTTTT
-	TRBV29-1	TRBJ2-7	-	CSVESGIEQYF	TGCAGCGTTGAGTCGGGGATCGAGCAGTACTTC
-	TRBV6-5	TRBJ1-1	-	CASSYYSNLNTEAFF	TGTGCCAGCAGTTACTACAGCAACTTGAACACTGAAGCTTTCTTT
TRBD1	TRBV28	TRBJ1-2	few	CASSLHRTGSYGYTF	TGTGCCAGCAGTTTGCACCGGACAGGTTCCTATGGCTACACCTTC
-	TRBV20-1	TRBJ1-4	-	CSASSRYEKLFF	TGCAGTGCTAGTAGTCGGTATGAAAAACTGTTTTTT
TRBD1	TRBV5-1	TRBJ2-2	-	CASSPDRDDANTGELFF	TGCGCCAGCAGCCCGGACAGGGATGACGCGAACACCGGGGAGCTGTTTTTT
-	TRBV14	TRBJ1-1	-	CASSQLQWGTEAFF	TGTGCCAGCAGCCAACTTCAGTGGGGGACTGAAGCTTTCTTT
-	TRBV11-2	TRBJ1-6	-	CASSLEESLNSPLHF	TGTGCCAGCAGCTTAGAAGAGAGCTTAAATTCACCCCTCCACTTT
TRBD1	TRBV7-9	TRBJ2-7	many	CASSLGTVIYEQYF	TGTGCCAGCAGCTTGGGGACAGTGATCTACGAGCAGTACTTC
-	TRBV12-3/TRBV12-4	TRBJ1-1	many	CASSPLGEGSGAEAFF	TGTGCCAGCAGTCCGCTAGGGGAGGGGAGCGGTGCCGAAGCTTTCTTT
TRBD2	TRBV6-6	TRBJ2-5	many	CASSQSATSMETQYF	TGTGCCAGCAGTCAGTCCGCGACTAGCATGGAGACCCAGTACTTC
-	TRBV20-1	TRBJ2-5	-	CSARGTVRETQYF	TGCAGTGCTAGAGGGACTGTAAGAGAGACCCAGTACTTC
-	TRBV20-1	TRBJ1-1	-	CGARVGGAAGTEAFF	TGCGGTGCTAGAGTAGGGGGGGCCGCCGGAACTGAAGCTTTCTTT
TRBD1	TRBV11-2	TRBJ2-1	many	CASSVYSGGEQFF	TGTGCCAGCAGCGTATACTCAGGGGGTGAGCAGTTCTTC
-	TRBV19	TRBJ1-5	few	CASSIGGRYSNQPQHF	TGTGCCAGTAGTATCGGCGGAAGGTATAGCAATCAGCCCCAGCATTTT
-	TRBV5-1	TRBJ2-7	-	CASSRMQGTPNSYEQYF	TGCGCCAGCAGCCGAATGCAAGGGACCCCCAACTCCTACGAGCAGTACTTC
-	TRBV6-2/TRBV6-3	TRBJ2-7	-	CASSSWGTVYEQYF	TGTGCCAGCAGTTCCTGGGGGACTGTCTACGAGCAGTACTTC
-	TRBV20-1	TRBJ2-7	once	CSASPEASAEQYF	TGCAGTGCTAGTCCCGAGGCCAGCGCCGAGCAGTACTTC
-	TRBV5-5	TRBJ1-6	-	CASSWQRMDSPLHF	TGTGCCAGCAGCTGGCAGCGGATGGATTCACCCCTCCACTTT
-	TRBV6-6	TRBJ1-5	-	CASTRGRGDNQPQHF	TGTGCCAGCACCCGCGGCAGGGGAGATAATCAGCCCCAGCATTTT
-	TRBV7-2	TRBJ2-3	-	CASSLEARYTDTQYF	TGTGCCAGCAGCTTAGAGGCTAGGTACACAGATACGCAGTATTTT
TRBD1	TRBV18	TRBJ1-1	-	CASSPPGGLENTEAFF	TGTGCCAGCTCACCACCAGGGGGCCTAGAGAACACTGAAGCTTTCTTT
TRBD1	TRBV11-2	TRBJ2-7	-	CASSLVAGPGGSYEQYF	TGTGCCAGCAGCTTAGTGGCTGGGCCAGGGGGCTCCTACGAGCAGTACTTC
TRBD2	TRBV7-9	TRBJ2-1	many	CASSLGAGGGNNEQFF	TGTGCCAGCAGCTTAGGTGCTGGCGGGGGAAACAATGAGCAGTTCTTC
-	TRBV10-3	TRBJ2-3	-	CAISTNPRTPNTQYF	TGTGCCATCAGTACCAACCCTAGGACACCCAATACGCAGTATTTT
TRBD1	TRBV2	TRBJ1-4	-	CALSGTGLSNEKLFF	TGTGCCCTCAGTGGGACAGGGCTATCTAATGAAAAACTGTTTTTT
-	TRBV7-2	TRBJ2-2	many	CASSGMTDGELFF	TGTGCCAGCAGCGGGATGACGGACGGGGAGCTGTTTTTT
-	TRBV28	TRBJ1-5	-	CALGSNQPQHF	TGTGCCCTGGGTAGCAATCAGCCCCAGCATTTT
TRBD2	TRBV15	TRBJ2-5	-	CATSRGDILGLEETQYF	TGTGCCACCAGCAGAGGGGATATCCTGGGACTAGAGGAGACCCAGTACTTC
-	TRBV6-1	TRBJ1-5	many	CASSEAPGLRSNQPQHF	TGTGCCAGCAGTGAAGCTCCGGGGCTACGGAGCAATCAGCCCCAGCATTTT
-	TRBV7-2	TRBJ1-6	many	CASSFSAGVASPLHF	TGTGCCAGCAGCTTCTCTGCCGGGGTTGCTTCACCCCTCCACTTT
-	TRBV4-3	TRBJ1-6	few	CASSQVGGSSSPLHF	TGCGCCAGCAGCCAAGTGGGCGGGAGCTCTTCACCCCTCCACTTT
-	TRBV7-8	TRBJ2-1	many	CASSSDLTHNEQFF	TGTGCCAGCAGCTCCGACCTAACCCACAATGAGCAGTTCTTC
-	TRBV28	TRBJ1-2	few	CASSSRGLYGYTF	TGTGCCAGCAGTTCGAGGGGCCTCTATGGCTACACCTTC
-	TRBV15	TRBJ1-1	few	CATSRDRVPNTEAFF	TGTGCCACCAGCAGAGATCGCGTCCCCAACACTGAAGCTTTCTTT
-	TRBV19	TRBJ2-1	few	CASSPMRDYEQFF	TGTGCCAGTAGTCCGATGAGGGACTATGAGCAGTTCTTC
-	TRBV14	TRBJ1-2	-	CASSQVYGANYGYTF	TGTGCCAGCAGCCAAGTATACGGTGCTAACTATGGCTACACCTTC
-	TRBV7-9	TRBJ1-2	many	CASSSFGSVYGYTF	TGTGCCAGCAGTTCTTTTGGCTCGGTGTATGGCTACACCTTC
-	TRBV11-2	TRBJ1-1	many	CASSVTQGPGMNTEAFF	TGTGCCAGCAGCGTCACACAGGGACCTGGGATGAACACTGAAGCTTTCTTT